These 22 T cell receptor beta chains were sequenced from one sample in a study of Ad26.COV2.S vaccination and SARS-CoV-2 variants. The method was immunoSEQ multiplex PCR; TCRdb's version includes in-frame clones alone and lacks a portion of them. This sample carries a few hundred thousand clones, around 92% of them seen once, and the ten largest clones take more than 1.5%. Regarding treatment: roughly 19 received Ad26.COV2.S at low or high dose, single or two shots; about five received placebo; per-sample allocation not given. Following the first vaccine or placebo injection, samples were taken on day 63. The sample consisted of peripheral blood, taken in a trial of Ad26.COV2.S vaccine versus placebo. The receptor source for this set is a person aged 18-65 years who received the Ad26.COV2.S COVID-19 vaccine or a placebo.

The V and J genes are TRBV4-3 and TRBJ1-5; tentatively, D is TRBD1 (6 bases). Germline V CDR1 and CDR2: LGHNA, YSLEER. CDR3 length equals 14 residues. V was trimmed by 0 bases and J by 6 bases, leaving 9 bases between them. In DNA form, the CDR3 reads TGCGCCAGCAGCCAAGACAGGGGATCTCAGCCCCAGCATTTT. Translating it yields CASSQDRGSQPQHF.

The chain recombines TRBV5-1 with TRBJ1-4, with D hard to call. V dropped 2 bases and J dropped 1 base, with 9 bases sitting between them. This CDR3 is 15 amino acids long. Germline V gives CDR1 SGHRS, CDR2 YFSETQ. The CDR3 DNA is TGCGCCAGCAGCTTAGCTTTTCTAACTAATGAAAAACTGTTTTTT. Translation: CASSLAFLTNEKLFF. The whole variable domain, remainder taken from reference TRBV5-1 and TRBJ1-4, is KAGVTQTPRYLIKTRGQQVTLSCSPISGHRSVSWYQQTPGQGLQFLFEYFSETQRNKGNFPGRFSGRQFSNSRSEMNVSTLELGDSALYLCASSLAFLTNEKLFFGSGTQLSVL.

The J gene is TRBJ1-5, the V gene TRBV5-8; TRBD1 might be the D (6 bases). Germline CDR1 reads SGHTS; CDR2 reads YDEGEE. V lost 2 bases to trimming and J lost 5 bases, with 11 bases between them. This CDR3 is 14 amino acids long. The CDR3 sequence: CASSFGGEYQPQHF. In DNA form, the CDR3 reads TGTGCCAGCAGCTTCGGGGGCGAATATCAGCCCCAGCATTTT.

Written as DNA, the CDR3 is TGTGCCAGCAGCTTAGAAGGTGCGGGGGGACTCACCGGGGAGCTGTTTTTT. The encoded protein is CASSLEGAGGLTGELFF. The rearrangement joins TRBV7-8 to TRBJ2-2; 8 positions agree with TRBD2. Germline V gene data show CDR1 as SGHVS and CDR2 as FQNEAQ. This CDR3 is built from 17 residues. Unmatched junction bases numbered 8, after V lost 1 base and J lost 4 bases.

The chain uses TRBV11-2 and TRBJ1-6, with TRBD1 identical over 9 bases. The CDR3 consists of 16 residues. Germline CDR1 SGHAT, CDR2 FQNNGV. Trimming removed 6 bases from V and 7 bases from J; junction bases left unmatched: 10. The CDR3 coding sequence is TGTGCCAGCAGGACAGGGGGAAAGATGAGAAATTCACCCCTCCACTTT. Amino acids: CASRTGGKMRNSPLHF.

This clone was recorded only once. This chain connects TRBV9 to TRBJ2-5; TRBD2 matches 14 bases. V dropped 4 bases and J dropped 0; count of bases not matched to a gene: 5. Germline assignment: CDR1 SGDLS and CDR2 YYNGEE. CDR3 length: 17 residues. CDR3 DNA: TGTGCCAGCAGCTTCGGACTAGCGGGGGGCAACCAAGAGACCCAGTACTTC. Encoded protein: CASSFGLAGGNQETQYF. Variable domain in full (rest from reference TRBV9 and TRBJ2-5): DSGVTQTPKHLITATGQRVTLRCSPRSGDLSVYWYQQSLDQGLQFLIQYYNGEERAKGNILERFSAQQFPDLHSELNLSSLELGDSALYFCASSFGLAGGNQETQYFGPGTRLLVL.

The gene calls are TRBV7-9 and TRBJ1-1, with 9 bases identical to TRBD1. The CDR3 sequence is 17 residues long. Trimming at V came to 1 base and at J to 0 bases, leaving 6 bases not matched to a gene. Germline V gene sequence: CDR1 SEHNR, CDR2 FQNEAQ (reference sequence). The CDR3 sequence: CASSLGDRVIMNTEAFF. The CDR3 DNA is TGTGCCAGCAGCTTAGGGGACAGGGTAATCATGAACACTGAAGCTTTCTTT.

The chain recombines TRBV18 with TRBJ1-5, with a weak D call TRBD1 (6 bases). Germline CDR1 is KGHSH and CDR2 is LQKENI. Trimming cost V 3 bases and J 7 bases, with 22 bases left between them. The CDR3 covers 17 residues. CDR3 in amino acids: CASSPRQEVRLDQPQHF. CDR3 nucleotide sequence: TGTGCCAGCTCACCCCGACAGGAAGTCCGACTAGACCAGCCCCAGCATTTT.

The rearrangement joins TRBV20-1 to TRBJ2-3; D not resolved. The germline CDR1 and CDR2 sequences are DFQATT and SNEGSKA (reference sequence). The CDR3 covers 10 residues. CDR3 nucleotide sequence: TGCAGCCCTGGGGCAGATACGCAGTATTTT. The encoded protein is CSPGADTQYF.

CDR3 sequence: CASSLDLSGANVLTF. Here the CDR3 DNA reads TGTGCCAGCAGCCTCGATCTCTCTGGGGCCAACGTCCTGACTTTC. V gene TRBV14 combines with J gene TRBJ2-6, with D unresolved. The CDR3 runs to 15 residues. Germline V CDR1 and CDR2: SGHDN, FVKESK. Trimming removed 4 bases at V and 0 bases at J, with 7 bases between. The entire variable domain, with the rest obtained from reference TRBV14 and TRBJ2-6, is as follows: EAGVTQFPSHSVIEKGQTVTLRCDPISGHDNLYWYRRVMGKEIKFLLHFVKESKQDESGMPNNRFLAERTGGTYSTLKVQPAELEDSGVYFCASSLDLSGANVLTFGAGSRLTVL.

The rearrangement uses TRBV19 and TRBJ2-7, with D possibly matching TRBD2 (7 bases). Looked up from germline, CDR1 is LNHDA and CDR2 is SQIVND (reference sequence). There are 13 residues in the CDR3. V was pared by 4 bases and J by 4 bases, with 11 bases between. CDR3 amino acids: CASSKGGGYEQYF. The DNA of the CDR3 is TGTGCCAGTAGTAAGGGAGGGGGATACGAGCAGTACTTC.

V is TRBV9 and J is TRBJ2-2, with D perhaps assigned TRBD1 or TRBD2 (5 bases each). CDR3 length: 17 amino acids. Germline CDR1 reads SGDLS; CDR2 reads YYNGEE. V lost 3 bases and J lost 2, with 17 bases in between. The CDR3 coding sequence is TGTGCCAGCAGCGCCCGAGGGACGGGCGCTAACACCGGGGAGCTGTTTTTT. This encodes CASSARGTGANTGELFF.

This clone showed up just once. The J gene is TRBJ1-1, the V gene TRBV21-1. TRBV21-1 is annotated as a pseudogene. The CDR3 has 13 amino acids. As DNA, the CDR3 is TGTGCCAGCAGCAGGGTTAAGGCCACTGAAGCTTTCTTT. This encodes CASSRVKATEAFF.

This sequence joins TRBV18 and TRBJ2-5; 7 nucleotides match TRBD1. The CDR3 covers 14 residues. With 4 bases clipped from V and 5 bases from J, the junction kept 7 bases outside the gene matches. The V gene's germline CDR1 is KGHSH and CDR2 LQKENI. CDR3 coding DNA: TGTGCCAGCTCACGGGGACAGTTGGAGGAGACCCAGTACTTC. It translates to CASSRGQLEETQYF.

The chain combines TRBV12-3 or TRBV12-4 with TRBJ1-2; TRBD1 might be the D (5 bases). There are 11 residues in the CDR3. V was cut by 7 bases and J by 14 bases, with 17 bases left in between. CDR3 amino acids: CASTRGRGFTF. CDR3 in DNA: TGTGCCAGCACCCGGGGGAGGGGCTTTACCTTC.

CDR3 in amino acids: CASSLVKGEGGYTF. The DNA of the CDR3 is TGTGCCAGCAGTTTAGTGAAGGGAGAAGGTGGCTACACCTTC. V is TRBV27 and J is TRBJ1-2, with D unclear. V was trimmed by 2 bases and J by 7 bases, leaving 14 bases between them. The CDR3 covers 14 residues. Germline V gene lookup returns CDR1 MNHEY and CDR2 SMNVEV (reference sequence).

The sample holds one count of this clone. The chain carries TRBV7-6 and TRBJ1-1, with D perhaps TRBD1 (5 bases). Trimming removed 8 bases at V and 5 bases at J, with 27 bases between. The germline V gene has CDR1 SGHVS and CDR2 FNYEAQ. This CDR3 region has 17 residues. The CDR3 is CASSGILDLAGFTEAFF. Written as DNA, the CDR3 is TGTGCCAGCTCGGGGATTCTAGACTTGGCAGGGTTTACTGAAGCTTTCTTT.

This sequence joins TRBV5-6 and TRBJ1-1; the D is unclear. Germline V gene data show CDR1 as SGHDT and CDR2 as YYEEEE. This CDR3 is 18 amino acids long. Trimming shortened V by 0 bases and J by 0 bases, and 18 bases separated the two germline ends. The CDR3 region has the DNA TGTGCCAGCAGCTTGGCGCTAGGTCCCGCGGCTATGAACACTGAAGCTTTCTTT. Amino acids: CASSLALGPAAMNTEAFF. The full variable domain, rest sourced from reference TRBV5-6 and TRBJ1-1, is DAGVTQSPTHLIKTRGQQVTLRCSPKSGHDTVSWYQQALGQGPQFIFQYYEEEERQRGNFPDRFSGHQFPNYSSELNVNALLLGDSALYLCASSLALGPAAMNTEAFFGQGTRLTVV.

V and J are TRBV5-6 and TRBJ1-5; TRBD1 agrees at 12 bases. CDR1 SGHDT and CDR2 YYEEEE come from the germline V gene. The CDR3 has 16 residues. Germline trimming cut 0 bases from V and 7 bases from J; bases unmatched to any gene: 5. DNA of the CDR3: TGTGCCAGCAGCTTGGGGGACAGGGGGCACCTCCAGCCCCAGCATTTT. Its protein product is CASSLGDRGHLQPQHF.

V is TRBV5-1 and J is TRBJ2-6; perhaps TRBD1 as D (5 bases). V was cut by 0 bases and J by 0 bases, with 13 bases left in between. Germline V gives CDR1 SGHRS, CDR2 YFSETQ. The CDR3 covers 18 residues. This CDR3 reads CASSLEQDLFSGANVLTF. In DNA, the CDR3 is TGCGCCAGCAGCTTGGAACAGGACCTATTCTCTGGGGCCAACGTCCTGACTTTC.

The CDR3 protein is CASSVGPSALAGNNEQFF. For the CDR3, the DNA is TGTGCCAGCAGCGTAGGCCCATCAGCCCTAGCGGGAAACAATGAGCAGTTCTTC. The gene calls are TRBV9 and TRBJ2-1, with 9 bases that match TRBD2. Germline CDR1 is SGDLS and CDR2 is YYNGEE. The CDR3 runs to 18 residues. Trimming cost V 0 bases and J 5 bases; bases outside gene matches: 12.

The rearrangement joins TRBV27 to TRBJ2-7; D possibly uses TRBD1 or TRBD2 (5 bases each). The germline CDR1 and CDR2 sequences are MNHEY and SMNVEV (reference sequence). This CDR3 has 16 amino acids. Trimming left V 6 bases short and J 6 bases short, with 24 bases between. The CDR3 sequence is CASRRIRDAYTSEQYF. The CDR3 DNA reads as TGTGCCAGCAGAAGAATCCGGGACGCTTATACCTCCGAGCAGTACTTC.